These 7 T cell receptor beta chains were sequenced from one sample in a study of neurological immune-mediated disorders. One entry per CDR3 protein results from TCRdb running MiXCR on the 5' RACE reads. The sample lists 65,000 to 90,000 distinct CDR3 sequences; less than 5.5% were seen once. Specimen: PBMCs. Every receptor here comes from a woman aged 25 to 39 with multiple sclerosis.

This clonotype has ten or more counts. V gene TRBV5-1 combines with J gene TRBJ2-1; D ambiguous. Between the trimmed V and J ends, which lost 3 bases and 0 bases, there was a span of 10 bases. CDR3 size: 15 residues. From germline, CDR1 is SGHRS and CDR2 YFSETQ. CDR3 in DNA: TGCGCCAGCAGCTCAGGTTCAATCTCCTACAATGAGCAGTTCTTC. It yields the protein CASSSGSISYNEQFF. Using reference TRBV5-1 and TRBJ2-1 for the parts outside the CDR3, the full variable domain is KAGVTQTPRYLIKTRGQQVTLSCSPISGHRSVSWYQQTPGQGLQFLFEYFSETQRNKGNFPGRFSGRQFSNSRSEMNVSTLELGDSALYLCASSSGSISYNEQFFGPGTRLTVL.

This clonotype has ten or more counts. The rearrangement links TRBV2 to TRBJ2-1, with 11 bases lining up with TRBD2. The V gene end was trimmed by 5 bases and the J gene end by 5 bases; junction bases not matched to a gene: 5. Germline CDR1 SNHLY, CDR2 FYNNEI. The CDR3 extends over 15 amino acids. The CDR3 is CASSPTSGDNNEQFF. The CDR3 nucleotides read TGTGCCAGCAGTCCGACTAGCGGGGACAACAATGAGCAGTTCTTC. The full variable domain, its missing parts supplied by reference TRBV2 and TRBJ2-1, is EPEVTQTPSHQVTQMGQEVILRCVPISNHLYFYWYRQILGQKVEFLVSFYNNEISEKSEIFDDQFSVERPDGSNFTLKIRSTKLEDSAMYFCASSPTSGDNNEQFFGPGTRLTVL.

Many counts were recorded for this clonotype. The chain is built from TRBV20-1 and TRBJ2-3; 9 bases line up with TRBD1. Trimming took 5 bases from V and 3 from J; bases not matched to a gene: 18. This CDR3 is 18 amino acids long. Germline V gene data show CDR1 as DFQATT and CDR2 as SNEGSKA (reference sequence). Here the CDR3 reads CSARNWDRALRGTDTQYF. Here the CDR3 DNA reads TGCAGTGCTCGAAACTGGGACAGGGCTCTCAGGGGGACAGATACGCAGTATTTT.

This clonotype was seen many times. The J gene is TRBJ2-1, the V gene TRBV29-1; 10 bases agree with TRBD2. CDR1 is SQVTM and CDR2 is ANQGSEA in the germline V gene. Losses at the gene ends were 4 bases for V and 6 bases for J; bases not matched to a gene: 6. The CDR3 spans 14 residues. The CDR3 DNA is TGCAGCGTTGCGGCTAGCGGGAGTCCCAATGAGCAGTTCTTC. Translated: CSVAASGSPNEQFF.

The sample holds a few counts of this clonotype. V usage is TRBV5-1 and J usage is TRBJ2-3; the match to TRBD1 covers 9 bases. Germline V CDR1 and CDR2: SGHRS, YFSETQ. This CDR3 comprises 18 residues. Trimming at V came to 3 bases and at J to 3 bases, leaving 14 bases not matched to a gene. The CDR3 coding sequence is TGCGCCAGCAGCTGGATACCGGGACAGGGCCATTCGACAGATACGCAGTATTTT. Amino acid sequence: CASSWIPGQGHSTDTQYF.

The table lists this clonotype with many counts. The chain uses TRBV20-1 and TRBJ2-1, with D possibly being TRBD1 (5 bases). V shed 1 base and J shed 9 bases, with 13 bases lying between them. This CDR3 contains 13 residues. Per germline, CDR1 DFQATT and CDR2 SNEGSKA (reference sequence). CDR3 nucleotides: TGCAGTGCTAGAGGTACAGGCAGGGTTGAGCAGTTCTTC. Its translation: CSARGTGRVEQFF.

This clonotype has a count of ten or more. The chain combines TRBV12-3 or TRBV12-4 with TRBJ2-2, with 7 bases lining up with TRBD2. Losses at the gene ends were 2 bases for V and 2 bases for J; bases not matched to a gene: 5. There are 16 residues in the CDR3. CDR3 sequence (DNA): TGTGCCAGCAGTTTAACCTCGGGAGGTAACACCGGGGAGCTGTTTTTT. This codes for CASSLTSGGNTGELFF.